The 16 T cell receptor beta chains below come from one sample, sequenced in a study of response to subunit inactivated influenza vaccine. TCRdb passed the RT-PCR reads through MiXCR, listing each CDR3 protein once. Of about 480,000 distinct CDR3 sequences in the sample, 13% are singletons; the top ten hold over 10%. The sequences come from PBMCs from blood, collected 45 days after vaccination. These receptors originate from a man aged 45 to 65 who received an inactivated influenza vaccine.

There are many counts of this clonotype. The chain carries TRBV3-1 and TRBJ2-1, with TRBD2 matching 7 bases. The CDR3 covers 16 residues. Germline V gene sequence: CDR1 LGHDT, CDR2 YNNKEL (reference sequence). V trimming: 0 bases; J trimming: 2 bases; junction bases outside the gene matches: 4. The CDR3 reads CASSQDPLAAYNEQFF. The CDR3 DNA follows: TGTGCCAGCAGCCAAGATCCCCTAGCGGCCTACAATGAGCAGTTCTTC.

This clonotype was seen a few times. The chain joins TRBV7-9 to TRBJ2-3; unclear D gene. Trimming cost V 8 bases and J 4 bases, with 13 bases left between them. The CDR3 extends over 13 amino acids. Germline V gene lookup returns CDR1 SEHNR and CDR2 FQNEAQ (reference sequence). CDR3 sequence (DNA): TGTGCCAGCGCTCTCTATCCGCCAGATACGCAGTATTTT. This gives the protein CASALYPPDTQYF.

There are many counts of this clonotype. The chain links TRBV11-2 to TRBJ2-1, with 8 bases that match TRBD2. The CDR3 covers 15 residues. Germline loops: CDR1 SGHAT, CDR2 FQNNGV. J was trimmed by 8 bases and V by 2 bases; bases with no gene match: 8. The CDR3 is CASSLISGNIHEQFF. DNA of the CDR3: TGTGCCAGCAGCTTAATTAGCGGGAACATCCATGAGCAGTTCTTC.

This chain uses TRBV6-5 with TRBJ2-7; possibly TRBD1 for D (5 bases). V dropped 0 bases and J dropped 5 bases, with 11 bases sitting between them. The CDR3 runs to 14 residues. CDR1 is MNHEY and CDR2 is SVGAGI in the germline V gene. The CDR3 loop is CASSYSKGIHEQYF. DNA for the CDR3: TGTGCCAGCAGTTACTCGAAGGGGATCCACGAGCAGTACTTC.

V gene TRBV15 combines with J gene TRBJ2-5; 7 bases are shared with TRBD1. The CDR3 runs 16 residues. V dropped 3 bases and J dropped 0; count of bases not matched to a gene: 7. The germline gives CDR1 LNHNV, CDR2 YYDKDF (reference sequence). The CDR3 loop reads CATSRNRGRDQETQYF. Written as DNA, the CDR3 is TGTGCCACCAGCAGGAACAGGGGACGGGACCAAGAGACCCAGTACTTC.

Of note for this clonotype: A junction boundary mismatches the germline segment, possibly from a read error. The chain employs TRBV20-1 and TRBJ2-5; 9 bases align to TRBD1. The CDR3 totals 19 residues. Germline values: CDR1 DFQATT, CDR2 SNEGSKA (reference sequence). CDR3 coding DNA: TGCTGTGCCACTCGTCCCGGGACAGGGCCGTGGGGTCTGAGGGAGACCCAGTACTTC. This encodes CCATRPGTGPWGLRETQYF.

This clonotype was seen a handful of times. V gene TRBV29-1 combines with J gene TRBJ1-1; D uncertain. Trimming took off 0 bases at V and 6 bases at J, with 8 bases between the two ends. This CDR3 contains 12 residues. Per the germline V gene, CDR1 is SQVTM and CDR2 is ANQGSEA. In DNA form, the CDR3 reads TGCAGCGTTGAAGAACAGTTTGCTGAAGCTTTCTTT. Residues: CSVEEQFAEAFF.

This chain links TRBV5-1 with TRBJ1-1; D uncertain. CDR1 is SGHRS, CDR2 YFSETQ, per germline. The CDR3 totals 13 residues. The V end lost 0 bases, the J end lost 6 bases, and 9 bases lay between the germline ends. The CDR3 nucleotides read TGCGCCAGCAGCTTGGTCGGGTCCGCTGAAGCTTTCTTT. It translates to CASSLVGSAEAFF. Full variable domain (outside the CDR3, taken from reference TRBV5-1 and TRBJ1-1): KAGVTQTPRYLIKTRGQQVTLSCSPISGHRSVSWYQQTPGQGLQFLFEYFSETQRNKGNFPGRFSGRQFSNSRSEMNVSTLELGDSALYLCASSLVGSAEAFFGQGTRLTVV.

V usage is TRBV12-3 or TRBV12-4 and J usage is TRBJ2-2; D might be TRBD2 (6 bases). The CDR3 runs to 15 residues. V lost 5 bases and J lost 2, with 12 bases in between. CDR3 loop: CASSKDYQNTGELFF. The CDR3, as DNA: TGTGCCAGCAGTAAGGACTACCAAAACACCGGGGAGCTGTTTTTT.

This clonotype was picked up a small number of times. The chain employs TRBV27 and TRBJ1-6; D is undetermined. CDR1 is MNHEY and CDR2 is SMNVEV in the germline V gene (reference sequence). The V and J ends lost 6 bases and 4 bases respectively, with 7 bases between them. The CDR3 covers 13 residues. In DNA, the CDR3 is TGTGCCAGCAGCGGGCAATATAATTCACCCCTCCACTTT. Amino acids: CASSGQYNSPLHF.

This clonotype was seen only a few times. This sequence joins TRBV5-5 and TRBJ1-2; D remains unclear. This CDR3 region has 14 residues. Germline values: CDR1 SGHKS, CDR2 YYEKEE (reference sequence). The V gene lost 6 bases and the J gene lost 0 bases, with 12 bases spanning the gap. CDR3 bases: TGTGCCAGCACCTTCACGCATTCTAACTATGGCTACACCTTC. Translation gives CASTFTHSNYGYTF.

The CDR3 is CASSTPGDTQYF. CDR3 nucleotide sequence: TGTGCCAGTAGTACCCCAGGAGATACGCAGTATTTT. The rearrangement joins TRBV19 to TRBJ2-3, with D hard to call. The V and J ends lost 4 bases and 5 bases respectively, with 7 bases between them. This CDR3 has 12 amino acids. From germline, CDR1 is LNHDA and CDR2 SQIVND (reference sequence).

This clonotype was observed a few times. V usage is TRBV7-9 and J usage is TRBJ2-1; D ambiguous. Trimming stripped 5 bases from V and 7 bases from J, with 18 bases between. Germline V gene sequence: CDR1 SEHNR, CDR2 FQNEAQ (reference sequence). The CDR3 has 15 amino acids. The CDR3 region has the DNA TGTGCCAGCAGCCACCCCGGCGGAGCTTGGAATGAGCAGTTCTTC. Translating it yields CASSHPGGAWNEQFF.

This clonotype showed up many times. The V and J genes are TRBV5-1 and TRBJ2-3; D is tentatively TRBD1 or TRBD2 (5 bases each). Germline lookup yields CDR1 SGHRS and CDR2 YFSETQ. This CDR3 comprises 14 residues. Between the trimmed V and J ends, which lost 3 bases and 4 bases, there was a span of 12 bases. This chain's CDR3 is CASSSGTAADTQYF. The CDR3 coding sequence is TGCGCCAGCAGCTCCGGGACGGCCGCAGATACGCAGTATTTT.

This clonotype was detected only a few times. CDR3 coding DNA: TGCAGCGCAGCGGGACAGGGGAGCAATCAGCCCCAGCATTTT. This sequence encodes CSAAGQGSNQPQHF. This chain joins TRBV29-1 and TRBJ1-5, with 10 bases identical to TRBD1. There are 14 residues in the CDR3. Germline lookup yields CDR1 SQVTM and CDR2 ANQGSEA. With 7 bases clipped from V and 1 base from J, the junction kept 4 bases outside the gene matches. The full variable domain, with the rest looked up from reference TRBV29-1 and TRBJ1-5, is SAVISQKPSRDICQRGTSLTIQCQVDSQVTMMFWYRQQPGQSLTLIATANQGSEATYESGFVIDKFPISRPNLTFSTLTVSNMSPEDSSIYLCSAAGQGSNQPQHFGDGTRLSIL.

V gene TRBV12-3 or TRBV12-4 combines with J gene TRBJ2-3; D not resolved. The CDR3 has 13 amino acids. Trimming cost V 4 bases and J 2 bases, with 7 bases left between them. The chain's CDR3 is CASSSQTTDTQYF. The DNA of the CDR3 is TGTGCCAGCAGTTCCCAGACCACAGATACGCAGTATTTT.